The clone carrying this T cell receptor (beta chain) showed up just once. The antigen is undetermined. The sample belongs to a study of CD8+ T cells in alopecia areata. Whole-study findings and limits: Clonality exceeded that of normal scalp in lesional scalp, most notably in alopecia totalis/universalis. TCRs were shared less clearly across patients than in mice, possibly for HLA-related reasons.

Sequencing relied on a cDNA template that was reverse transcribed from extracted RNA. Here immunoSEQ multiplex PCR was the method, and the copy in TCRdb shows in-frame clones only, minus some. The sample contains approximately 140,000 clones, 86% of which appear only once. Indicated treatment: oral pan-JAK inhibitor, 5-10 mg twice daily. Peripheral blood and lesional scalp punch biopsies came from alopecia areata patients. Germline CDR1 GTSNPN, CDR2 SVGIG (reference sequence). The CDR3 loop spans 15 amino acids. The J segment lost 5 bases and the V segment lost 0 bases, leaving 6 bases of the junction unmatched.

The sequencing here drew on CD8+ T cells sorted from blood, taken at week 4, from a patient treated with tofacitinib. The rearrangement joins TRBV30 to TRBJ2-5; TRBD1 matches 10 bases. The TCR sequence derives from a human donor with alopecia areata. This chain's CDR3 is CAWSVLGTGVETQYF. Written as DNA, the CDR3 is TGTGCCTGGAGTGTACTTGGGACAGGGGTGGAGACCCAGTACTTC.